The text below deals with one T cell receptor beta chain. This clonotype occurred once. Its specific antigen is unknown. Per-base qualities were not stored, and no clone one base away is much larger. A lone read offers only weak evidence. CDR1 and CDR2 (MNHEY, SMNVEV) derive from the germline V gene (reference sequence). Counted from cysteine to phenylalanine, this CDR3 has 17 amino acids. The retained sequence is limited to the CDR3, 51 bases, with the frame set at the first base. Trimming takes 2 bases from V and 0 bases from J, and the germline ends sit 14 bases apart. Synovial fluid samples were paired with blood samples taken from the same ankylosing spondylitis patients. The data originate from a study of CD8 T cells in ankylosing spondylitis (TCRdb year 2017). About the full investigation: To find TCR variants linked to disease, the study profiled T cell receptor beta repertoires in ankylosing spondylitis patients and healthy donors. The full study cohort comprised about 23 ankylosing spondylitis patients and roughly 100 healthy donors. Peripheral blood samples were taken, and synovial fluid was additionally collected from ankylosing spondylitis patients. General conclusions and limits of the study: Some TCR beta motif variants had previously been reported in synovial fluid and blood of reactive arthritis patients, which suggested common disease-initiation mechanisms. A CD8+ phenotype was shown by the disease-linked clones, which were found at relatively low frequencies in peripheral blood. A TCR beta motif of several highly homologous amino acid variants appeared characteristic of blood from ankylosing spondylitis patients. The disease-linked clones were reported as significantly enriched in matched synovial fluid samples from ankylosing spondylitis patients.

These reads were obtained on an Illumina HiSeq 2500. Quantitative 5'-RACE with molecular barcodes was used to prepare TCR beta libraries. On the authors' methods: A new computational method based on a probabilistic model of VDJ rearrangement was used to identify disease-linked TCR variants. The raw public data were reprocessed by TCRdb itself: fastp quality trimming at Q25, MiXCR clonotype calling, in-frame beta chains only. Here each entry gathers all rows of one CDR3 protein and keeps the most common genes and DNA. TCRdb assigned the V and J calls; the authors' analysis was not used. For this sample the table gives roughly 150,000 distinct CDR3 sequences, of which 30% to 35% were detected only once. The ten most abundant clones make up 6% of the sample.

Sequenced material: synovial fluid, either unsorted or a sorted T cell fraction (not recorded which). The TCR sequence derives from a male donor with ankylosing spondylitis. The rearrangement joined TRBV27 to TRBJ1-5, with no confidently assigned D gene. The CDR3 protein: CASSLRFGGDSNQPQHF. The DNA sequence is TGTGCCAGCAGTTTAAGATTCGGCGGGGATAGCAATCAGCCCCAGCATTTT.